One and the same sample provided the 17 T cell receptor beta chains below, sequenced in a study of blood T cell repertoires in COVID-19. Clones were read by immunoSEQ multiplex PCR, and TCRdb kept only the in-frame ones, dropping some. The data hold a few hundred thousand clones, with roughly four fifths observed a single time. Sequencing input: PBMCs or T cells enriched from blood (not recorded which). These receptors all come from a woman in her fifties or sixties who had recovered from COVID-19.

J is TRBJ1-5 and V is TRBV12-3 or TRBV12-4, with 8 bases lining up with TRBD1. There are 13 residues in the CDR3. V lost 6 bases, J lost 2 bases, and 0 bases stayed unmatched. The CDR3: CASRQGGNQPQHF. The CDR3 DNA sequence: TGTGCCAGCAGACAGGGGGGCAATCAGCCCCAGCATTTT.

CDR3 in amino acids: CASSRLAGGPEFF. CDR3 sequence (DNA): TGTGCCAGCAGTCGACTAGCGGGAGGGCCCGAGTTCTTC. The chain recombines TRBV12-3 or TRBV12-4 with TRBJ2-1; 14 nucleotides align to TRBD2. This CDR3 spans 13 amino acids. V shed 5 bases, J shed 14 bases, and the junction held 5 bases outside the gene matches.

The rearrangement joins TRBV27 to TRBJ1-6, with TRBD1 as a possible D gene (5 bases). Deletions cut 5 bases from V and 10 bases from J, with 15 bases between. In germline, CDR1 is MNHEY, CDR2 SMNVEV (reference sequence). This CDR3 is built from 14 residues. CDR3 nucleotides: TGTGCCAGCAGTCCCCCGGGTCGACAGTCACCCCTCCACTTT. As protein: CASSPPGRQSPLHF.

This chain links TRBV13 with TRBJ1-1; TRBD1 might be the D (5 bases). This CDR3 is built from 12 residues. Germline CDR1 reads PRHDT; CDR2 reads FYEKMQ (reference sequence). V was clipped by 6 bases and J by 8 bases, with 13 bases between them. For the CDR3, the DNA is TGTGCCAGCAGACCCAACAGGAGAGAAGCTTTCTTT. As protein: CASRPNRREAFF.

The J gene is TRBJ1-2, the V gene TRBV5-6; the D gene is possibly TRBD1 (6 bases). Per the germline V gene, CDR1 is SGHDT and CDR2 is YYEEEE. This CDR3 spans 15 amino acids. Trimming took off 1 base at V and 3 bases at J, with 13 bases between the two ends. CDR3 protein: CASSLIGGSYYGYTF. The CDR3 region has the DNA TGTGCCAGCAGCTTGATTGGGGGCTCGTACTATGGCTACACCTTC.

V is TRBV27 and J is TRBJ2-4, with D tentatively TRBD1 (6 bases). The CDR3 is 17 amino acids. Per germline, CDR1 MNHEY and CDR2 SMNVEV (reference sequence). The V and J ends lost 6 bases and 4 bases respectively, with 22 bases between them. CDR3 sequence reads: CASSPSRGLGVKNIQYF. The CDR3, as DNA: TGTGCCAGCAGCCCCTCCAGGGGCCTGGGGGTTAAAAACATTCAGTACTTC.

This rearrangement joins TRBV7-3 to TRBJ1-5; 10 positions match TRBD1. Germline V gene sequence: CDR1 SGHTA, CDR2 FQGTGA. V lost 6 bases to trimming and J lost 5 bases; unmatched junction nucleotides: 16. The CDR3 spans 18 residues. Here the CDR3 DNA reads TGTGCCAGCAGTTCCACCGGGACAGGGGTATATTGGGATCAGCCCCAGCATTTT. Encoded protein: CASSSTGTGVYWDQPQHF.

This clone turned up a few times. The rearrangement links TRBV30 to TRBJ1-1; D is possibly TRBD1 (5 bases). Germline V gives CDR1 GTSNPN, CDR2 SVGIG (reference sequence). The ends were cut back, 4 bases at V and 5 bases at J, with 17 bases in the middle. The CDR3 is 14 residues long. The CDR3 here is CAWNPVGGSTEAFF. CDR3 bases: TGTGCCTGGAACCCGGTGGGGGGGAGTACTGAAGCTTTCTTT.

Points on this clone: The same CDR3 is also encoded by other DNA sequences in this sample. V is TRBV18 and J is TRBJ2-3, with D uncertain. Deletions cut 3 bases from V and 0 bases from J, with 10 bases between. Germline CDR1 is KGHSH and CDR2 is LQKENI. The CDR3 loop spans 15 amino acids. CDR3 in amino acids: CASSPVGFSTDTQYF. The CDR3 nucleotides read TGTGCCAGCTCACCCGTCGGTTTTAGCACAGATACGCAGTATTTT.

The rearrangement joins TRBV18 to TRBJ2-1; 8 bases are a match to TRBD2. The CDR3 is 13 amino acids. The junction had 2 bases not matched to a gene; V was cut back by 3 bases and J by 7 bases. CDR1 is KGHSH, CDR2 LQKENI, per germline. DNA of the CDR3: TGTGCCAGCTCACCCGGGACTAGTAATGAGCAGTTCTTC. Translated: CASSPGTSNEQFF.

The chain uses TRBV19 and TRBJ2-5; TRBD1 matches at 7 bases. There are 13 residues in the CDR3. Germline CDR1 reads LNHDA; CDR2 reads SQIVND (reference sequence). V shed 6 bases, J shed 5 bases, and the junction held 6 bases outside the gene matches. The CDR3 is CASRRQGGETQYF. The CDR3 region has the DNA TGTGCCAGTAGGAGACAGGGTGGGGAGACCCAGTACTTC.

This rearrangement joins TRBV9 to TRBJ2-2, with TRBD2 matching over 14 bases. CDR1 SGDLS and CDR2 YYNGEE come from the germline V gene. Losses at the gene ends were 4 bases for V and 3 bases for J; bases not matched to a gene: 5. This CDR3 is 17 amino acids long. CDR3 residues: CASSRSTSGRDTGELFF. DNA for the CDR3: TGTGCCAGCAGCCGATCGACTAGCGGGAGGGACACCGGGGAGCTGTTTTTT.

V is TRBV6-2 or TRBV6-3 and J is TRBJ1-2; no clear D. V was pared by 5 bases and J by 0 bases, with 7 bases between. This CDR3 spans 13 amino acids. Per the germline V gene, CDR1 is MNHEY and CDR2 is SVGEGT. The chain's CDR3 is CASSHTSNYGYTF. CDR3 nucleotides: TGTGCCAGCAGTCACACATCTAACTATGGCTACACCTTC.

The chain carries TRBV6-1 and TRBJ2-7, with a possible D match to TRBD2 (6 bases). The germline gives CDR1 MNHNS, CDR2 SASEGT. This CDR3 spans 13 amino acids. V lost 3 bases, J lost 3 bases, and 9 bases lay in between. As DNA, the CDR3 is TGTGCCAGCAGTGACGGGGGAGGCTACGAGCAGTACTTC. Translation: CASSDGGGYEQYF.

The chain uses TRBV20-1 and TRBJ2-7; D possibly corresponds to TRBD2 (6 bases). Germline loops: CDR1 DFQATT, CDR2 SNEGSKA (reference sequence). Trimming shortened V by 3 bases and J by 4 bases, and 10 bases separated the two germline ends. This CDR3 is built from 12 residues. The CDR3 DNA reads as TGCAGTGCTAGTGACGGGGGTTACGAGCAGTACTTC. This sequence encodes CSASDGGYEQYF.

V usage is TRBV7-6 and J usage is TRBJ2-1; 10 bases are a match to TRBD2. The CDR3 is made up of 21 amino acids. V was clipped by 5 bases and J by 4 bases; unmatched bases: 23. Germline assignment: CDR1 SGHVS and CDR2 FNYEAQ. The CDR3 loop is CASSQGPPYGSGRLAYNEQFF. The CDR3 DNA follows: TGTGCCAGCAGCCAAGGGCCCCCTTACGGTAGCGGGAGGTTAGCTTACAATGAGCAGTTCTTC.

This chain connects TRBV9 to TRBJ2-1, with 8 bases lining up with TRBD1. J was trimmed by 3 bases and V by 0 bases; bases with no gene match: 5. The CDR3 is 16 residues long. Germline-derived CDR1 and CDR2 are SGDLS and YYNGEE. CDR3 DNA sequence: TGTGCCAGCAGCGTAGAGGGGACAGGAGTCTACAATGAGCAGTTCTTC. It encodes CASSVEGTGVYNEQFF.